This TCR beta chain was sequenced for a study of T cells in women clearing cervical HPV infection. Overall study: Case blood drawn at lesion detection; control blood after infection cleared. Study-level points and caveats: CIN3+ cases had significantly higher TCR repertoire richness than controls, but evenness did not differ.

As concerns this clone: The antigen remains undetermined.

Average input was around 1,200 ng genomic DNA for immunoSEQ TCR beta CDR3 amplification. Libraries were prepared by immunoSEQ multiplex PCR; TCRdb keeps only in-frame clonotypes and omits some of them. The sample has under 45,000 clones, and its top ten clones hold around 5.8%. Dot-blot hybridization genotyped cervical HPV amplified with MY09/MY11 PCR. The sequencing input was blood buffy coat. This TCR was sampled from a woman between 18 and 70 years old with a cervical HPV16 infection that either progressed to CIN3+ or cleared (not recorded which).

The CDR3: CSAMGGAASSYNEQFF. Partial CDR3 DNA: TGCAGTGCAATGGGAGGGGCAGCGAGCTCCTACAATGAG. V is TRBV20-1 and J is TRBJ2-1, with 7 bases matching TRBD2. From the germline J gene comes the end of the CDR3, since the read stops 3 residues before it. This CDR3 spans 16 amino acids. Trimming at V came to 6 bases and at J to 0 bases, leaving 11 bases not matched to a gene. CDR1 is DFQATT and CDR2 is SNEGSKA in the germline V gene (reference sequence).